The sequence of this T cell receptor beta chain was determined in a study of T cell responses to AZD1222 COVID-19 vaccine. Study-level results: Two doses of AZD1222 preceded a rise in Spike-specific TCR breadth and depth. Repertoire sampling occurred only after the peak T cell response. Unmutated variant regions are reportedly targeted by nearly half of spike-specific TCRs.

Second-dose schedules of about 4 or about 12 weeks were combined. The V end lost 5 bases, the J end lost 0 bases, and 12 bases lay between the germline ends. The CDR3 runs 15 residues. The germline V gene encodes CDR1 SGHTA and CDR2 FQGTGA. Sequencing used immunoSEQ multiplex PCR; TCRdb keeps in-frame clones, though not all of them. Here the sample spans more than 95,000 clones, roughly 87% being singletons. As regards this clone: Its matching antigen is unknown.

The TCR sequence derives from an adult who received the AZD1222 COVID-19 vaccine. V gene TRBV7-3 combines with J gene TRBJ2-3, with no clear D. The source material was peripheral blood, sampled 28 days after the second AZD1222 dose. The CDR3 sequence: CASSPGGGSTDTQYF. The CDR3 DNA is TGTGCCAGCAGCCCCGGCGGCGGCAGCACAGATACGCAGTATTTT.